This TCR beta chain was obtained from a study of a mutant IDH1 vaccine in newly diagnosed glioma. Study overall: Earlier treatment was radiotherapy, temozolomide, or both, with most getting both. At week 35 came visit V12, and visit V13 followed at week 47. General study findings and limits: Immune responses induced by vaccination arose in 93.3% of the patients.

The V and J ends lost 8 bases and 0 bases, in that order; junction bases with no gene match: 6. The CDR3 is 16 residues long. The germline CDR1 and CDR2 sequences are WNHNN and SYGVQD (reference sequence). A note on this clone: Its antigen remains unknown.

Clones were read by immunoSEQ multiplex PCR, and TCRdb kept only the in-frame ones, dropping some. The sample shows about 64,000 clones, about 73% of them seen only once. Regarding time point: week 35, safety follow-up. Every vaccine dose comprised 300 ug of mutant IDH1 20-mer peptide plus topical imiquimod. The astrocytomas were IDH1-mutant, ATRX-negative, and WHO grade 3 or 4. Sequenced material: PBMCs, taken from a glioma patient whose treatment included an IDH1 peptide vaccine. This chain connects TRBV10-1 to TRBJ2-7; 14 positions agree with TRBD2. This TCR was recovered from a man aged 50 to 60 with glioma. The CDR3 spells CASDPGTSGGSYEQYF. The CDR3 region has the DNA TGCGCCAGCGACCCAGGGACTAGCGGGGGCTCCTACGAGCAGTACTTC.